These 25 T cell receptor beta chains originate from one sample sequenced in a study of T-cell reconstitution after alpha-beta-depleted transplantation in children. Molecular barcoding with unique molecular identifiers was used for the TCRbeta library. TCRdb re-called the PCR reads through MiXCR, storing one row per CDR3 protein. Of approximately 16,000 distinct CDR3 sequences in the sample, 5.1% were seen once. Sample: PBMCs, taken before TCRalphabeta/CD19-depleted stem cell transplant. The receptor set was obtained from a boy between 10 and 17 years old with acute lymphoblastic leukemia, due to receive a stem cell transplant.

There are many counts of this clonotype. The rearrangement uses TRBV12-3 or TRBV12-4 and TRBJ2-2; TRBD2 aligns across 8 bases. The CDR3 is 16 amino acids. The V and J ends lost 4 bases and 2 bases, in that order; junction bases with no gene match: 6. In DNA, the CDR3 is TGTGCCAGCAGTTCCAATAGCGGGGTAAACACCGGGGAGCTGTTTTTT. Its protein product is CASSSNSGVNTGELFF.

This clonotype was observed many times. The V gene is TRBV12-3 or TRBV12-4, the J gene TRBJ2-3; 7 positions match TRBD2. This CDR3 contains 14 residues. V dropped 6 bases and J dropped 2; count of bases not matched to a gene: 5. CDR3 region: CASSLGTNTDTQYF. The CDR3 DNA reads TGTGCCAGCAGCCTGGGGACTAACACAGATACGCAGTATTTT.

This clonotype occurred many times. The chain couples TRBV11-2 to TRBJ1-2; TRBD1 might be the D (6 bases). V gave up 5 bases and J gave up 2 bases, with 18 bases separating them. The germline V gene has CDR1 SGHAT and CDR2 FQNNGV. This CDR3 has 16 amino acids. This CDR3 reads CASSPGGTTRNYGYTF. In DNA form, the CDR3 reads TGTGCCAGCAGCCCCGGGGGCACCACCCGAAACTATGGCTACACCTTC.

By proportion, this clonotype is medium-sized. The J gene is TRBJ2-1, the V gene TRBV9, with D uncertain. Germline V gene lookup returns CDR1 SGDLS and CDR2 YYNGEE. V lost 4 bases to trimming and J lost 9 bases, with 14 bases between them. The CDR3 length is 13 residues. The CDR3 here is CASSPRTSGEQFF. The CDR3 region has the DNA TGTGCCAGCAGCCCGCGGACCTCCGGTGAGCAGTTCTTC. Drawing the rest from reference TRBV9 and TRBJ2-1, the complete variable domain is DSGVTQTPKHLITATGQRVTLRCSPRSGDLSVYWYQQSLDQGLQFLIQYYNGEERAKGNILERFSAQQFPDLHSELNLSSLELGDSALYFCASSPRTSGEQFFGPGTRLTVL.

This clonotype occurred many times. The CDR3 loop reads CASSVSDYEQYF. CDR3 coding DNA: TGTGCCAGCAGTGTCTCGGACTACGAGCAGTACTTC. V usage is TRBV28 and J usage is TRBJ2-7; D ambiguous. This CDR3 comprises 12 residues. Germline CDR1 and CDR2: MDHEN and SYDVKM. The V end lost 5 bases, the J end lost 3 bases, and 8 bases lay between the germline ends.

This clonotype was seen at least ten times. The chain couples TRBV7-2 to TRBJ1-2, with TRBD1 as a possible D gene (6 bases). The V and J ends lost 0 bases and 2 bases respectively, with 10 bases between them. The germline V gene encodes CDR1 SGHTA and CDR2 FQGNSA. The CDR3 length is 15 residues. The CDR3 coding sequence is TGTGCCAGCAGCTTAGCGGAAACAGGGAACTATGGCTACACCTTC. Translation gives CASSLAETGNYGYTF.

This clonotype was seen repeatedly, ten times or more. The chain couples TRBV9 to TRBJ2-1; 9 bases fit TRBD2. Trimming removed 3 bases from V and 6 bases from J; junction bases left unmatched: 4. Germline V lookup: CDR1 SGDLS, CDR2 YYNGEE. This CDR3 comprises 14 residues. CDR3: CASSAAGGPNEQFF. The CDR3 DNA follows: TGTGCCAGCAGCGCCGCGGGGGGGCCCAATGAGCAGTTCTTC.

This clonotype was recorded at least ten times. The chain couples TRBV3-1 to TRBJ2-3; TRBD1 matches 7 bases. There are 14 residues in the CDR3. Per the germline V gene, CDR1 is LGHDT and CDR2 is YNNKEL (reference sequence). V lost 5 bases, J lost 4 bases, and 6 bases stayed unmatched. In nucleotides, the CDR3 is TGTGCCAGCAGCTCCCGACAGGGAGCAGATACGCAGTATTTT. Translation: CASSSRQGADTQYF.

This clonotype showed up many times. This sequence joins TRBV14 and TRBJ2-3; D is unclear. CDR1 and CDR2 from the germline V gene are SGHDN and FVKESK. V lost 4 bases, J lost 4 bases, and 9 bases lay in between. The length of the CDR3 is 13 residues. CDR3 amino acids: CASSRFLSDTQYF. The DNA for the CDR3 is TGTGCCAGCAGCCGGTTTTTATCAGATACGCAGTATTTT.

This clonotype was counted many times. The chain combines TRBV6-6 with TRBJ1-1; weak D call: TRBD1 (5 bases). CDR1 is MNHNY, CDR2 SVGAGI, per germline (reference sequence). This CDR3 has 14 residues. Trimming cost V 8 bases and J 5 bases, with 18 bases left between them. CDR3 loop: CASSFLGGPTEAFF. The DNA of the CDR3 is TGTGCCAGCTCCTTTCTCGGGGGTCCGACTGAAGCTTTCTTT.

This clonotype was picked up many times. This sequence joins TRBV6-5 and TRBJ1-4; D ambiguous. The CDR3 spans 13 residues. Per the germline V gene, CDR1 is MNHEY and CDR2 is SVGAGI. The germline V and J ends were trimmed by 5 bases and 3 bases, with 7 bases remaining between them. CDR3: CASSLEPNEKLFF. The CDR3 nucleotides are TGTGCCAGCAGTCTCGAGCCTAATGAAAAACTGTTTTTT.

This clonotype was detected many times. The rearrangement uses TRBV6-5 and TRBJ2-1; 7 bases line up with TRBD1. V gave up 6 bases and J gave up 3 bases; unmatched junction bases: 8. Germline V CDR1 and CDR2: MNHEY, SVGAGI. The CDR3 consists of 15 residues. DNA of the CDR3: TGTGCCAGCAGCCTCCGGCAGGGGGACTACAATGAGCAGTTCTTC. It encodes CASSLRQGDYNEQFF.

This clonotype was counted many times. V usage is TRBV20-1 and J usage is TRBJ1-5, with D unclear. Per germline, CDR1 DFQATT and CDR2 SNEGSKA (reference sequence). The CDR3 contains 13 residues. Trimming pared 3 bases from V and 0 bases from J, leaving 6 bases between. The DNA of the CDR3 is TGCAGTGCTAGCCCCTATAGCAATCAGCCCCAGCATTTT. This sequence encodes CSASPYSNQPQHF.

In this sample, this clonotype turned up many times. The gene calls are TRBV7-9 and TRBJ2-7; a weak D match, TRBD1 (6 bases). The CDR3 length is 13 residues. V was shortened by 5 bases and J by 6 bases, with 14 bases between the two germline ends. Germline loops: CDR1 SEHNR, CDR2 FQNEAQ (reference sequence). The CDR3 loop reads CASSPGQPFEQYF. Here the CDR3 DNA reads TGTGCCAGCAGCCCCGGACAGCCTTTCGAGCAGTACTTC.

This clonotype was counted ten times or more. J is TRBJ2-2 and V is TRBV2; TRBD2 matches 9 bases. Germline CDR1 is SNHLY and CDR2 is FYNNEI. V trimming: 3 bases; J trimming: 4 bases; junction bases outside the gene matches: 6. The CDR3 contains 16 residues. The CDR3 region has the DNA TGTGCCAGCAGTGATGGAGCGGGGGGTTTCACCGGGGAGCTGTTTTTT. It translates to CASSDGAGGFTGELFF. Filled out from reference TRBV2 and TRBJ2-2, the complete variable domain reads EPEVTQTPSHQVTQMGQEVILRCVPISNHLYFYWYRQILGQKVEFLVSFYNNEISEKSEIFDDQFSVERPDGSNFTLKIRSTKLEDSAMYFCASSDGAGGFTGELFFGEGSRLTVL.

This clonotype was recorded at least ten times. The chain links TRBV18 to TRBJ2-7; 13 nucleotides agree with TRBD2. Germline CDR1 and CDR2: KGHSH and LQKENI. CDR3 length: 17 residues. V lost 4 bases to trimming and J lost 2 bases; unmatched junction nucleotides: 8. The CDR3 spells CASSLGTSGAFPYEQYF. CDR3 nucleotides: TGTGCCAGCTCACTCGGGACTAGCGGGGCCTTTCCCTACGAGCAGTACTTC.

This clonotype was seen repeatedly, ten times or more. The chain carries TRBV6-2 or TRBV6-3 and TRBJ2-2; D is unclear. The V gene's germline CDR1 is MNHEY and CDR2 SVGEGT. This CDR3 contains 11 residues. Trimming left V 5 bases short and J 4 bases short, with 2 bases between. The CDR3: CASSPTGELFF. CDR3 coding DNA: TGTGCCAGCAGTCCCACCGGGGAGCTGTTTTTT.

This clonotype was counted ten times or more. The rearrangement uses TRBV20-1 and TRBJ1-2, with D hard to call. Germline assignment: CDR1 DFQATT and CDR2 SNEGSKA (reference sequence). CDR3 size: 12 residues. V was trimmed by 3 bases and J by 12 bases, leaving 17 bases between them. The CDR3 bases are TGCAGTGCTAGTACAGAGCGGGCCTGGGACACCTTC. It translates to CSASTERAWDTF.

This clonotype was seen ten or more times. This sequence joins TRBV5-1 and TRBJ2-7, with D possibly TRBD2 on 5 matching bases. V was clipped by 4 bases and J by 2 bases, with 13 bases between them. The germline V gene encodes CDR1 SGHRS and CDR2 YFSETQ. CDR3 length: 14 residues. In DNA form, the CDR3 reads TGCGCCAGCAGCCCCCGGGGTGGGGCCTACGAGCAGTACTTC. Translating gives CASSPRGGAYEQYF.

The chain is built from TRBV5-1 and TRBJ2-5, with D possibly TRBD1 on 5 matching bases. The germline V gene encodes CDR1 SGHRS and CDR2 YFSETQ. The CDR3 runs to 13 residues. V lost 4 bases to trimming and J lost 3 bases, with 10 bases between them. CDR3 residues: CASSVTGKETQYF. CDR3 nucleotide sequence: TGCGCCAGCAGCGTTACAGGAAAAGAGACCCAGTACTTC.

This clonotype was found many times. The CDR3 bases are TGTGCCAGTAGTATAGGGGGACAGGGTTACTATGGCTACACCTTC. Translating it yields CASSIGGQGYYGYTF. V and J are TRBV19 and TRBJ1-2; TRBD1 matches at 9 bases. J lost 3 bases, V lost 1 base, and 3 bases had no gene match. CDR3 length equals 15 residues. CDR1 and CDR2 from the germline V gene are LNHDA and SQIVND (reference sequence).

The table lists this clonotype with many counts. The V call is TRBV7-2, the J call TRBJ1-2; unclear D gene. Germline V gene sequence: CDR1 SGHTA, CDR2 FQGNSA. Trimming cost V 5 bases and J 2 bases, with 9 bases left between them. This CDR3 has 13 amino acids. The CDR3: CASSHTVNYGYTF. The DNA for the CDR3 is TGTGCCAGCAGCCATACAGTAAACTATGGCTACACCTTC.

This clonotype was recorded many times. V and J are TRBV6-5 and TRBJ2-7; tentatively, D is TRBD1 (6 bases). V lost 4 bases and J 2 bases, leaving 9 bases between the germline ends. The CDR3 totals 13 residues. Germline assignment: CDR1 MNHEY and CDR2 SVGAGI. CDR3 region: CASSWGQTYEQYF. CDR3 in DNA: TGTGCCAGCAGTTGGGGACAAACCTACGAGCAGTACTTC.

This clonotype showed up many times. The rearrangement links TRBV7-2 to TRBJ2-7; tentatively, D is TRBD1 (5 bases). CDR3 length: 12 amino acids. Germline V lookup: CDR1 SGHTA, CDR2 FQGNSA. V was pared by 6 bases and J by 4 bases, with 10 bases between. Here the CDR3 DNA reads TGTGCCAGCAGGCCCCAGGGATACGAGCAGTACTTC. It yields the protein CASRPQGYEQYF. Together with reference TRBV7-2 and TRBJ2-7, the CDR3 gives the full variable domain: GAGVSQSPSNKVTEKGKDVELRCDPISGHTALYWYRQSLGQGLEFLIYFQGNSAPDKSGLPSDRFSAERTGGSVSTLTIQRTQQEDSAVYLCASRPQGYEQYFGPGTRLTVT.

This clonotype was counted ten times or more. The J gene is TRBJ2-3, the V gene TRBV5-1; 7 bases map to TRBD1. This CDR3 is built from 18 residues. V lost 0 bases and J lost 0; bases outside the gene matches: 10. Germline V gene sequence: CDR1 SGHRS, CDR2 YFSETQ. In nucleotides, the CDR3 is TGCGCCAGCAGCTTGGTGCCAGGGGGTGGCCAAAGCACAGATACGCAGTATTTT. Translating gives CASSLVPGGGQSTDTQYF.